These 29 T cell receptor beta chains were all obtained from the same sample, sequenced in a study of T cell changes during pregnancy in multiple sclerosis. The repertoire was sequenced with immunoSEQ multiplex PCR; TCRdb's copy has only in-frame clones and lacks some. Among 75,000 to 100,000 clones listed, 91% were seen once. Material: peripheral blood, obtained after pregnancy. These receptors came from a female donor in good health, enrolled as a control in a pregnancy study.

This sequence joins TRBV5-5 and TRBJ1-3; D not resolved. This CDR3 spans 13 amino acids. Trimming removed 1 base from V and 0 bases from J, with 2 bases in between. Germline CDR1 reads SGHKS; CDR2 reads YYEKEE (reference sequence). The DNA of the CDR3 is TGTGCCAGCAGCTTGCTCTCTGGAAACACCATATATTTT. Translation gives CASSLLSGNTIYF.

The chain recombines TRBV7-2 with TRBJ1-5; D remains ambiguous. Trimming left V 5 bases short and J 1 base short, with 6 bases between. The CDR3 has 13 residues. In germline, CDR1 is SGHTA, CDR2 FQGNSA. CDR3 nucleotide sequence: TGTGCCAGCAGCCCCCTGAGCAATCAGCCCCAGCATTTT. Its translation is CASSPLSNQPQHF.

CDR3: CASSPSGFRGYTF. DNA for the CDR3: TGTGCCAGCAGTCCCTCAGGGTTCCGAGGCTACACCTTC. The chain combines TRBV6-6 with TRBJ1-2, with D perhaps TRBD1 (5 bases). Germline V gives CDR1 MNHNY, CDR2 SVGAGI (reference sequence). The V end lost 5 bases, the J end lost 8 bases, and 15 bases lay between the germline ends. The CDR3 is 13 amino acids.

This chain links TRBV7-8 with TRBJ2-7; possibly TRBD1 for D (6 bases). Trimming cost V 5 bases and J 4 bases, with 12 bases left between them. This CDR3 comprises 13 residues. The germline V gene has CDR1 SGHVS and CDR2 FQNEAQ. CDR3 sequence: CASSGDINYEQYF. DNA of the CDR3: TGTGCCAGCAGCGGGGACATCAATTACGAGCAGTACTTC.

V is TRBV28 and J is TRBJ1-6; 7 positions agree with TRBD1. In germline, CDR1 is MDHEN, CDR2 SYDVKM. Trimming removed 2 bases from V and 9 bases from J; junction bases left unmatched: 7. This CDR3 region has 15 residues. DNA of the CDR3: TGTGCCAGCAGTTTACAAGACAGGGTCGGTTCACCCCTCCACTTT. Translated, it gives CASSLQDRVGSPLHF.

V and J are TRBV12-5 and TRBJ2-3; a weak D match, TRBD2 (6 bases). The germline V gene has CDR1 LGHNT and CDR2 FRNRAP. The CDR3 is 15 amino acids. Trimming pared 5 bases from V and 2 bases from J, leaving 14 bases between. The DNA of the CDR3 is TGTGCTAGTGGTCCGGGACTTCTAATCACAGATACGCAGTATTTT. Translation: CASGPGLLITDTQYF.

Written as DNA, the CDR3 is TGTGCCAGCAGCTTAATGGGGACTTCAGGCACAGATACGCAGTATTTT. Translating it yields CASSLMGTSGTDTQYF. The chain couples TRBV7-2 to TRBJ2-3; D might be TRBD2 (6 bases). Between the trimmed V and J ends, which lost 2 bases and 1 base, there was a span of 13 bases. The CDR3 is made up of 16 amino acids. Germline CDR1 and CDR2: SGHTA and FQGNSA.

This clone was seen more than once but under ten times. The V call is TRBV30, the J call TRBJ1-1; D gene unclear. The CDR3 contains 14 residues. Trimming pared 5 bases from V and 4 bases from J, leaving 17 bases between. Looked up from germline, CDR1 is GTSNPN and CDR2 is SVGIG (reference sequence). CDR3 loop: CAWVARLWSTEAFF. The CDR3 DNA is TGTGCCTGGGTAGCCAGACTTTGGAGCACTGAAGCTTTCTTT.

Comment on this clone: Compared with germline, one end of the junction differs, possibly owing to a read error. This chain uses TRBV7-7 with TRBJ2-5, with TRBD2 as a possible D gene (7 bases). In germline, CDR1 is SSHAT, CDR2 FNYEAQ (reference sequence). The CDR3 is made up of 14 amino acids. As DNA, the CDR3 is TGTGCTAGCAGCCGCCGGGGGGCGGGTGAGACCCAGTACTTC. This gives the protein CASSRRGAGETQYF. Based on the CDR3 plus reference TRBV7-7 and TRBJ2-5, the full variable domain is GAGVSQSPRYKVTKRGQDVTLRCDPISSHATLYWYQQALGQGPEFLTYFNYEAQPDKSGLPSDRFSAERPEGSISTLTIQRTEQRDSAMYRCASSRRGAGETQYFGPGTRLLVL.

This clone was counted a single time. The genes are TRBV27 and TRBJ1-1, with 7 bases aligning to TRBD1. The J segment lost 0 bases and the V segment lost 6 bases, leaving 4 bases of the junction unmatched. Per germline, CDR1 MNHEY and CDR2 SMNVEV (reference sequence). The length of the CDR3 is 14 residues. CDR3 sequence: CASRRTGLNTEAFF. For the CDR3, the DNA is TGTGCCAGCAGACGGACAGGCCTGAACACTGAAGCTTTCTTT.

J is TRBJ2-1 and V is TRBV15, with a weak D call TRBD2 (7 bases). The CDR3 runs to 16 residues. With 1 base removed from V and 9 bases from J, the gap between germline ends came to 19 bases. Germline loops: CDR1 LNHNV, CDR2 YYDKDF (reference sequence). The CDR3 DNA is TGTGCCACCAGCAGAGGGGGAGGGGGGCTGTTCGGTGAGCAGTTCTTC. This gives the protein CATSRGGGGLFGEQFF.

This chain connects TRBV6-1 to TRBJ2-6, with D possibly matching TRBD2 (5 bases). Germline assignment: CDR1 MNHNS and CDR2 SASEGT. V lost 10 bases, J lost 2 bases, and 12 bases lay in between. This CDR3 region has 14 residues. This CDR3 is CATSRGPGANVLTF. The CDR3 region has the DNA TGTGCCACCTCCCGGGGTCCTGGGGCCAACGTCCTGACTTTC.

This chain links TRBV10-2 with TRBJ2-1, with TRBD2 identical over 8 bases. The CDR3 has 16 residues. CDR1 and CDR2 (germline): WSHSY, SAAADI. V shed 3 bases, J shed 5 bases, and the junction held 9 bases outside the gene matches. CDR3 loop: CASSDPPERGNNEQFF. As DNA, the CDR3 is TGCGCCAGCAGTGACCCCCCCGAGCGGGGGAACAATGAGCAGTTCTTC.

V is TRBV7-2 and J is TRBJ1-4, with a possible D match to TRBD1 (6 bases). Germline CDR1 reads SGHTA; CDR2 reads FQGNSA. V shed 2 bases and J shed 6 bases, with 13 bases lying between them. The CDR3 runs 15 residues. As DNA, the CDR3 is TGTGCCAGCAGCTTAAACAGGGAAGGTGATGAAAAACTGTTTTTT. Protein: CASSLNREGDEKLFF.

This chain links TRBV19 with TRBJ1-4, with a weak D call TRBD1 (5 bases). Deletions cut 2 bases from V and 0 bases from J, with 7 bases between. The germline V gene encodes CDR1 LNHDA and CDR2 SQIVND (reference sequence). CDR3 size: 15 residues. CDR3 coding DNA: TGTGCCAGTAGTATACAGGGTTCAACTAATGAAAAACTGTTTTTT. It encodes CASSIQGSTNEKLFF.

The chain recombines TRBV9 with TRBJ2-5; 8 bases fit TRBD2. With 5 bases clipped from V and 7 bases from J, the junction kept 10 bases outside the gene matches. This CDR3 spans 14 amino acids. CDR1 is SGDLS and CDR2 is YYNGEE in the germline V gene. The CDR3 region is CASRATSGWGTQYF. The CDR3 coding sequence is TGTGCCAGCAGAGCCACTAGCGGATGGGGGACCCAGTACTTC.

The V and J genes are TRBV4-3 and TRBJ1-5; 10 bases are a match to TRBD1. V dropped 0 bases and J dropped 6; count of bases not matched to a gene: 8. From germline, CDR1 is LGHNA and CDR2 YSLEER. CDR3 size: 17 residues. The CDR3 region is CASSQDIGTGVGQPQHF. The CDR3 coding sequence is TGCGCCAGCAGCCAAGATATCGGGACAGGGGTGGGTCAGCCCCAGCATTTT.

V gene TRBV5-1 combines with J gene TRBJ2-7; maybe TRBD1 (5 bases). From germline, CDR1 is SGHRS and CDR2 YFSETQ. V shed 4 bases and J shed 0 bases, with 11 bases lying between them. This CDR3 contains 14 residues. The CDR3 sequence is CASSILTGSYEQYF. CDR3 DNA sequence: TGCGCCAGCAGCATCCTAACAGGCTCCTACGAGCAGTACTTC.

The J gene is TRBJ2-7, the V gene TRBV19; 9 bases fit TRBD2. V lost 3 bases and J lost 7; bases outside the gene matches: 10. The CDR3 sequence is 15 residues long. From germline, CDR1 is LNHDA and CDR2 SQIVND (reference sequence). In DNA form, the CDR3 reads TGTGCCAGTAGTATCCTGGCGGGGGGGCCGAATGAGCAGTACTTC. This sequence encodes CASSILAGGPNEQYF.

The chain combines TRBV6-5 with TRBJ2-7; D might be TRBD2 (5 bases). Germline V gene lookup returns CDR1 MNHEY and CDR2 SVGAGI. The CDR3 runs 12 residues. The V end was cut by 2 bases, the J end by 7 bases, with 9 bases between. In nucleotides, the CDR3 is TGTGCCAGCAGTTACGGGAGTAAGGAGCAGTACTTC. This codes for CASSYGSKEQYF.

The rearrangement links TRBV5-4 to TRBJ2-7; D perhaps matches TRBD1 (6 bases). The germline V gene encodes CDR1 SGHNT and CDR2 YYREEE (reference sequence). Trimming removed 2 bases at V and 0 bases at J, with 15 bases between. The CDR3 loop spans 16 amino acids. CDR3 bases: TGTGCCAGCAGCTTAAACCTACTAGGGGGCTCCTACGAGCAGTACTTC. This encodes CASSLNLLGGSYEQYF.

The CDR3 DNA reads as TGTGCCAGCAGCTTGGACAGCCGCTCTGGGGCCAACGTCCTGACTTTC. It translates to CASSLDSRSGANVLTF. The chain employs TRBV5-6 and TRBJ2-6, with unresolved D. This CDR3 has 16 amino acids. Germline V gene sequence: CDR1 SGHDT, CDR2 YYEEEE. Trimming stripped 0 bases from V and 0 bases from J, with 7 bases between.

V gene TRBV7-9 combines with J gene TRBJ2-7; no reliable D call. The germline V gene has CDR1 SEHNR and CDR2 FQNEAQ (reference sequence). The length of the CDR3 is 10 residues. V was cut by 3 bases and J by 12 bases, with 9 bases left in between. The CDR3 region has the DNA TGTGCCAGCAGCTTTGGTGCGTTGTACTTC. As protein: CASSFGALYF.

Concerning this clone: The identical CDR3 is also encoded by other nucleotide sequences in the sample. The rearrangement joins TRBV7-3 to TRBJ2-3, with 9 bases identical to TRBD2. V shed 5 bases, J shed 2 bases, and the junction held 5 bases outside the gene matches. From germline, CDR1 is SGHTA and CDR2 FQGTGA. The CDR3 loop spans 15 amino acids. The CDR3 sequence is CASSLSGGPTDTQYF. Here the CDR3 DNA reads TGTGCCAGCAGCCTTAGCGGGGGCCCCACAGATACGCAGTATTTT.

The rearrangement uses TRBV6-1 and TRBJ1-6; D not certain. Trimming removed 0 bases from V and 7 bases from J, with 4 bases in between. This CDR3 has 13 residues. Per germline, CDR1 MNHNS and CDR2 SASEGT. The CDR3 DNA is TGTGCCAGCAGTGAAGCCTCGAATTCACCCCTCCACTTT. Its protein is CASSEASNSPLHF.

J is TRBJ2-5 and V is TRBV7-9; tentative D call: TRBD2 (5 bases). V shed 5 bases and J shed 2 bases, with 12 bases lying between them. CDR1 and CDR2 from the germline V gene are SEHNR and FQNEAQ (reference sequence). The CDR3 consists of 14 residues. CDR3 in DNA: TGTGCCAGCAGCCGCTCCGGGGATCAAGAGACCCAGTACTTC. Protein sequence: CASSRSGDQETQYF.

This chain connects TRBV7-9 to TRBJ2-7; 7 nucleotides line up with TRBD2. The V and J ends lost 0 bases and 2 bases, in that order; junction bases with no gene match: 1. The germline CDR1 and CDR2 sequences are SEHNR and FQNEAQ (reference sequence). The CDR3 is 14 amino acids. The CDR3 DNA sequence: TGTGCCAGCAGCTTAGCGGGGGGGGCCTACGAGCAGTACTTC. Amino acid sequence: CASSLAGGAYEQYF.

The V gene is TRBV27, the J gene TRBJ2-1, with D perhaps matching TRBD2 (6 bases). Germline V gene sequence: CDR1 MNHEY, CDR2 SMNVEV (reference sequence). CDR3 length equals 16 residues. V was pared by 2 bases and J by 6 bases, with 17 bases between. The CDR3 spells CASSLEAGLGGNEQFF. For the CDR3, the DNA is TGTGCCAGCAGTTTAGAGGCGGGGTTGGGGGGCAATGAGCAGTTCTTC.

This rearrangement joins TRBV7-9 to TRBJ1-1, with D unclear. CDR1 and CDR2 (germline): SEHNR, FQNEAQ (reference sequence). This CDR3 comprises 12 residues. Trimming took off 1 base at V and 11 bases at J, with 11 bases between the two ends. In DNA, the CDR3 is TGTGCCAGCAGCTTAGACCGGAGAGACGCTTTCTTT. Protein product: CASSLDRRDAFF.